The 5 T cell receptor beta chains listed next were all sequenced from one sample in a study of early T cells in non-severe SARS-CoV-2 infection. TCRdb independently ran MiXCR on the 5' RACE reads; one entry per CDR3 protein. This sample has fewer than 70,000 distinct CDR3 sequences; about 4.9% occur once, and the top ten carry roughly 3.6%. This specimen consisted of whole blood, obtained at baseline. These receptors came from an adult who was a healthcare worker with PCR-confirmed SARS-CoV-2 infection or an uninfected control (not recorded which). The donor label of this sample is uncertain.

The chain combines TRBV5-1 with TRBJ2-4, with 11 nucleotides matching TRBD2. Trimming at V came to 5 bases and at J to 9 bases, leaving 13 bases not matched to a gene. Germline lookup yields CDR1 SGHRS and CDR2 YFSETQ. The CDR3 extends over 16 amino acids. Here the CDR3 DNA reads TGCGCCAGCAGGCCCATACTAGCGGGGGATTCGGTCATTCAGTACTTC. It is translated as CASRPILAGDSVIQYF.

Many counts were recorded for this clonotype. The chain is built from TRBV7-8 and TRBJ2-1; 12 nucleotides match TRBD1. The CDR3 spans 17 residues. The trim removed 0 bases at V and 3 bases at J, leaving 3 bases unmatched. CDR1 is SGHVS, CDR2 FQNEAQ, per germline. CDR3 in amino acids: CASSLAGTGGHYNEQFF. The CDR3 DNA is TGTGCCAGCAGCTTAGCAGGGACAGGGGGCCACTACAATGAGCAGTTCTTC.

This clonotype has a count of ten or more. The CDR3 loop is CASSLRLALGTQYF. The CDR3 region has the DNA TGTGCCAGCAGTTTGAGGCTAGCCCTCGGGACCCAGTACTTC. This rearrangement joins TRBV12-3 or TRBV12-4 to TRBJ2-5; tentative D call: TRBD2 (5 bases). Trimming took 3 bases from V and 7 from J, leaving 15 bases between them. The CDR3 is 14 residues long.

There are many counts of this clonotype. The V gene is TRBV20-1, the J gene TRBJ1-2; 10 bases match TRBD1. The CDR3 totals 13 residues. V trimming: 6 bases; J trimming: 5 bases; junction bases outside the gene matches: 6. CDR1 and CDR2 (germline): DFQATT, SNEGSKA (reference sequence). CDR3 amino acids: CSAVDRGGYGYTF. The CDR3, as DNA: TGCAGTGCCGTGGACAGGGGGGGATATGGCTACACCTTC.

This clonotype was recorded at least ten times. The chain is built from TRBV27 and TRBJ1-1; no definite D call. The CDR3 spans 13 residues. CDR1 MNHEY and CDR2 SMNVEV come from the germline V gene (reference sequence). The germline V and J ends were trimmed by 3 bases and 2 bases, with 7 bases remaining between them. The CDR3, as DNA: TGTGCCAGCAGTTTGGGCAGCAACACTGAAGCTTTCTTT. This codes for CASSLGSNTEAFF.